This is a list of T cell receptor beta chains from one sample in a study of cytomegalovirus exposure and HLA in healthy donors. Measured with immunoSEQ multiplex PCR; TCRdb has only the in-frame clones, and not every one. This table has 200,000 to 250,000 clones, less than 85% appearing once. Material for sequencing was PBMCs. The receptors stem from a man younger than 30 in good health and CMV-seronegative. The CDR3 runs from the conserved cysteine through the conserved F or W. Fields, in order: CDR3 protein, CDR3 DNA, V gene, D gene, J gene, clone size. The D gene is left open where the match is weak. Rows give clone size only sometimes, using once, few, many, or a class for an expanded clone.

cdr3_aa: CASSSGTGGHEQYF
cdr3_nt: TGTGCCAGCAGCTCCGGGACAGGGGGGCACGAGCAGTACTTC
v_call: TRBV11-2
d_call: TRBD1
j_call: TRBJ2-7
clone_size: few

cdr3_aa: CAITSTSGSSYEQYF
cdr3_nt: TGTGCCATCACCTCGACTAGCGGGAGCTCCTACGAGCAGTACTTC
v_call: TRBV10-3
d_call: TRBD2
j_call: TRBJ2-7
clone_size: once

cdr3_aa: CASSRQGANEKLFF
cdr3_nt: TGTGCCAGTAGCAGACAGGGGGCGAATGAAAAACTGTTTTTT
v_call: TRBV19
d_call: TRBD1
j_call: TRBJ1-4
clone_size: .

cdr3_aa: CAWTSRPRTEAFF
cdr3_nt: TGTGCCTGGACCTCCAGGCCACGAACGGAAGCTTTCTTT
v_call: TRBV30
d_call: .
j_call: TRBJ1-1
clone_size: .

cdr3_aa: CASSLASDTMSFF
cdr3_nt: TGCGCCAGCAGCTTGGCCTCCGACACGATGTCTTTCTTT
v_call: TRBV5-1
d_call: .
j_call: TRBJ1-1
clone_size: .

cdr3_aa: CASSLAGGYTEAFF
cdr3_nt: TGCGCCAGCAGCTTGGCGGGAGGTTACACTGAAGCTTTCTTT
v_call: TRBV5-1
d_call: .
j_call: TRBJ1-1
clone_size: .

cdr3_aa: CASSAQDRGMREQYF
cdr3_nt: TGTGCCAGCAGTGCACAGGACAGGGGAATGCGCGAGCAGTACTTC
v_call: TRBV6-1
d_call: TRBD1
j_call: TRBJ2-7
clone_size: .

cdr3_aa: CSSSSRGGAGTGELFF
cdr3_nt: TGTTCCAGCAGCTCGCGAGGGGGCGCCGGCACCGGGGAGCTGTTTTTT
v_call: TRBV7-9
d_call: TRBD1
j_call: TRBJ2-2
clone_size: few

cdr3_aa: CASSKVSRGPRSDTQYF
cdr3_nt: TGTGCCAGCAGCAAAGTCAGCAGGGGGCCTAGGTCGGATACGCAGTATTTT
v_call: TRBV21-1
d_call: .
j_call: TRBJ2-3
clone_size: .

cdr3_aa: CASSHTSDSAYEQYF
cdr3_nt: TGCGCCAGCAGCCATACTAGCGATAGCGCCTACGAGCAGTACTTC
v_call: TRBV4-1
d_call: TRBD2
j_call: TRBJ2-7
clone_size: .

cdr3_aa: CASSLTQNSDTQYF
cdr3_nt: TGTGCCAGCAGCTTGACACAGAATTCAGATACGCAGTATTTT
v_call: TRBV5-4
d_call: .
j_call: TRBJ2-3
clone_size: .

cdr3_aa: CASSDVAGGEETQYF
cdr3_nt: TGCGCCAGCAGTGATGTAGCGGGAGGGGAAGAGACCCAGTACTTC
v_call: TRBV10-1
d_call: TRBD2
j_call: TRBJ2-5
clone_size: .

cdr3_aa: CASSYRGEGSNEQYF
cdr3_nt: TGCGCCAGCAGCTACAGGGGGGAAGGGTCCAACGAGCAGTACTTC
v_call: TRBV5-1
d_call: TRBD1
j_call: TRBJ2-7
clone_size: few

cdr3_aa: CASSLWGTNEQFF
cdr3_nt: TGTGCCAGCAGCCTATGGGGCACCAATGAGCAGTTCTTC
v_call: TRBV11-3
d_call: .
j_call: TRBJ2-1
clone_size: .

cdr3_aa: CASSYSGETPLHF
cdr3_nt: TGTGCCAGCAGTTACTCCGGGGAGACACCCCTCCACTTT
v_call: TRBV6-6
d_call: .
j_call: TRBJ1-6
clone_size: .

cdr3_aa: CASSAAGERIYNEQFF
cdr3_nt: TGCGCCAGCAGCGCCGCCGGGGAGCGGATATACAATGAGCAGTTCTTC
v_call: TRBV5-1
d_call: .
j_call: TRBJ2-1
clone_size: .

cdr3_aa: CASSEADRRGEAFF
cdr3_nt: TGTGCCAGCAGTGAAGCGGATCGTCGGGGTGAAGCTTTCTTT
v_call: TRBV6-1
d_call: .
j_call: TRBJ1-1
clone_size: .

cdr3_aa: CASSLKIDRGSYEQYF
cdr3_nt: TGCGCCAGCAGCCTAAAGATCGACAGGGGCTCCTACGAGCAGTACTTC
v_call: TRBV4-1
d_call: TRBD1
j_call: TRBJ2-7
clone_size: few

cdr3_aa: CASSLRDRGHEQYF
cdr3_nt: TGTGCCAGCAGTCTACGGGACAGGGGCCACGAGCAGTACTTC
v_call: TRBV27
d_call: TRBD1
j_call: TRBJ2-7
clone_size: .

cdr3_aa: CASSQDRYANYGYTF
cdr3_nt: TGTGCCAGCAGCCAAGATCGGTACGCCAATTATGGCTACACCTTC
v_call: TRBV14
d_call: .
j_call: TRBJ1-2
clone_size: .

cdr3_aa: CASSSRDKGAYGYTF
cdr3_nt: TGTGCCAGCAGCTCCCGGGACAAGGGGGCCTATGGCTACACCTTC
v_call: TRBV11-2
d_call: TRBD1
j_call: TRBJ1-2
clone_size: .

cdr3_aa: CASSDSPGSGNTIYF
cdr3_nt: TGTGCCAGCAGCGATAGCCCGGGCTCTGGAAACACCATATATTTT
v_call: TRBV6-1
d_call: .
j_call: TRBJ1-3
clone_size: .

cdr3_aa: CASSLTAGTDTQYF
cdr3_nt: TGTGCCAGCAGCTTAACAGCGGGCACAGATACGCAGTATTTT
v_call: TRBV7-3
d_call: .
j_call: TRBJ2-3
clone_size: once

cdr3_aa: CASSLASTRNNEQFF
cdr3_nt: TGCGCCAGCAGCCTGGCTTCGACTAGAAACAATGAGCAGTTCTTC
v_call: TRBV5-1
d_call: .
j_call: TRBJ2-1
clone_size: .

cdr3_aa: CAWEYSGANVLTF
cdr3_nt: TGTGCCTGGGAGTACTCTGGGGCCAACGTCCTGACTTTC
v_call: TRBV7-2
d_call: .
j_call: TRBJ2-6
clone_size: .

cdr3_aa: CASSSQLANTEAFF
cdr3_nt: TGTGCCAGCAGCTCCCAGTTGGCGAACACTGAAGCTTTCTTT
v_call: TRBV7-9
d_call: .
j_call: TRBJ1-1
clone_size: .

cdr3_aa: CAISPTVGDYGYTF
cdr3_nt: TGTGCCATCAGCCCGACAGTCGGTGACTATGGCTACACCTTC
v_call: TRBV10-3
d_call: .
j_call: TRBJ1-2
clone_size: .

cdr3_aa: CACKTGTVVNGELFF
cdr3_nt: TGTGCCTGTAAAACCGGGACAGTCGTAAACGGGGAGCTGTTTTTT
v_call: TRBV2
d_call: TRBD1
j_call: TRBJ2-2
clone_size: .

cdr3_aa: CASSEGHPGETQYF
cdr3_nt: TGTGCCAGCAGTGAGGGACACCCAGGGGAGACCCAGTACTTC
v_call: TRBV2
d_call: .
j_call: TRBJ2-5
clone_size: once

cdr3_aa: CASSTGNEQFF
cdr3_nt: TGTGCCAGCAGTACGGGGAATGAGCAGTTCTTC
v_call: TRBV6-5
d_call: .
j_call: TRBJ2-1
clone_size: .

cdr3_aa: CASSLGGLAGVSGANVLTF
cdr3_nt: TGTGCCAGCAGTTTGGGAGGACTAGCGGGGGTCTCTGGGGCCAACGTCCTGACTTTC
v_call: TRBV27
d_call: TRBD2
j_call: TRBJ2-6
clone_size: once

cdr3_aa: CASSHIGQGAGELFF
cdr3_nt: TGCGCCAGCAGCCACATAGGACAGGGTGCCGGGGAGCTGTTTTTT
v_call: TRBV4-1
d_call: TRBD1
j_call: TRBJ2-2
clone_size: .

cdr3_aa: CASSESARTAPYF
cdr3_nt: TGTGCCAGCAGTGAGAGTGCCAGGACAGCCCCGTACTTC
v_call: TRBV2
d_call: .
j_call: TRBJ2-5
clone_size: .

cdr3_aa: CASSPREGPDYGYTF
cdr3_nt: TGTGCCAGCAGCCCAAGGGAGGGACCCGACTATGGCTACACCTTC
v_call: TRBV4-2
d_call: .
j_call: TRBJ1-2
clone_size: .

cdr3_aa: CASSYGGTRLGETQYF
cdr3_nt: TGTGCCAGCAGTTACGGTGGGACTAGGTTAGGAGAGACCCAGTACTTC
v_call: TRBV6-5
d_call: TRBD2
j_call: TRBJ2-5
clone_size: .

cdr3_aa: CAWSVSPDRPGGEQYF
cdr3_nt: TGTGCCTGGAGTGTAAGCCCGGACAGACCTGGGGGTGAGCAGTACTTC
v_call: TRBV30
d_call: .
j_call: TRBJ2-7
clone_size: .

cdr3_aa: CASSLGPDRLSYEQYF
cdr3_nt: TGCGCCAGCAGCTTGGGCCCTGACAGGCTATCCTACGAGCAGTACTTC
v_call: TRBV5-1
d_call: .
j_call: TRBJ2-7
clone_size: .

cdr3_aa: CASSLYPIIGGQTTGNTIYF
cdr3_nt: TGCGCCAGCAGCTTGTATCCAATTATCGGCGGACAGACTACAGGAAACACCATATATTTT
v_call: TRBV5-1
d_call: .
j_call: TRBJ1-3
clone_size: .

cdr3_aa: CASSEAGPAGGPYEQYF
cdr3_nt: TGCGCCAGCAGTGAAGCCGGCCCAGCGGGGGGGCCCTACGAGCAGTACTTC
v_call: TRBV10-1
d_call: TRBD2
j_call: TRBJ2-7
clone_size: .

cdr3_aa: CASGFSTRDRGVGELFF
cdr3_nt: TGTGCTAGTGGTTTTTCCACCCGGGACAGGGGAGTCGGGGAGCTGTTTTTT
v_call: TRBV12-5
d_call: TRBD1
j_call: TRBJ2-2
clone_size: .

cdr3_aa: CASRPGGLGTEAFF
cdr3_nt: TGTGCCAGTAGACCAGGGGGCTTGGGCACTGAAGCTTTCTTT
v_call: TRBV19
d_call: TRBD1
j_call: TRBJ1-1
clone_size: .

cdr3_aa: CASSYGSSYNEQFF
cdr3_nt: TGTGCCAGCAGTTACGGTAGCTCCTACAATGAGCAGTTCTTC
v_call: TRBV27
d_call: .
j_call: TRBJ2-1
clone_size: .

cdr3_aa: CAWSPRNREIYEQYF
cdr3_nt: TGTGCCTGGAGCCCCAGGAACAGGGAAATATACGAGCAGTACTTC
v_call: TRBV30
d_call: .
j_call: TRBJ2-7
clone_size: .

cdr3_aa: CASSSDRGRYGYTF
cdr3_nt: TGTGCCAGTAGTTCGGACAGGGGACGCTATGGCTACACCTTC
v_call: TRBV19
d_call: TRBD1
j_call: TRBJ1-2
clone_size: few

cdr3_aa: CASSLTRGQGVAQPQHF
cdr3_nt: TGTGCCAGCAGTTTAACCCGGGGCCAGGGGGTGGCTCAGCCCCAGCATTTT
v_call: TRBV28
d_call: TRBD1
j_call: TRBJ1-5
clone_size: .

cdr3_aa: CASSSQGGNTGELFF
cdr3_nt: TGTGCCAGCAGCTCCCAAGGAGGGAACACCGGGGAGCTGTTTTTT
v_call: TRBV5-5
d_call: .
j_call: TRBJ2-2
clone_size: .